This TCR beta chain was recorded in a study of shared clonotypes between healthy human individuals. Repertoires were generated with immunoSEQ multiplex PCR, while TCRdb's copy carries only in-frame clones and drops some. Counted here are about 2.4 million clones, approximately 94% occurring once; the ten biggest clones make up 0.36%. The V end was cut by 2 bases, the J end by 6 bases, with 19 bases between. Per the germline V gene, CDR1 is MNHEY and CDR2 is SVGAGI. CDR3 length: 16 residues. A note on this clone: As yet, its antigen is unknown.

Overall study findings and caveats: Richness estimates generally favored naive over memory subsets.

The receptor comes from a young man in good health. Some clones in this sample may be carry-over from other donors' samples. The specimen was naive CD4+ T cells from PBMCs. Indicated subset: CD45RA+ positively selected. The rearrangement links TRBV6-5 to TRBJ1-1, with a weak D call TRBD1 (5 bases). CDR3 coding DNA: TGTGCCAGCAGTTACGCCCAACGGGGGTCGAGACCTGAAGCTTTCTTT. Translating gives CASSYAQRGSRPEAFF.